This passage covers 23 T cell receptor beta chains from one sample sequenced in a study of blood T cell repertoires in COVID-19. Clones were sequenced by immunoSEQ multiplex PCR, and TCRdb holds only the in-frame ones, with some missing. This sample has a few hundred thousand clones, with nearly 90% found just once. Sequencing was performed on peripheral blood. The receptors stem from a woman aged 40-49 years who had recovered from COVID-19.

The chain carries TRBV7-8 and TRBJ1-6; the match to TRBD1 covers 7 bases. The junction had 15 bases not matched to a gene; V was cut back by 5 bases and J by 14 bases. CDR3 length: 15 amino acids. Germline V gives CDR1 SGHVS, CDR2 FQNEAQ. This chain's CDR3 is CASSPRTGRSGSLHF. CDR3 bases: TGTGCCAGCAGCCCACGGACAGGCCGATCTGGGTCCCTCCACTTT.

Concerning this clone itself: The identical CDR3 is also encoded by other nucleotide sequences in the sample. The CDR3, as DNA: TGTGCCAGCAGCTTGGGTGACAGGGGGCGAGGCTACACCTTC. Its protein is CASSLGDRGRGYTF. The chain joins TRBV5-4 to TRBJ1-2; 10 bases align to TRBD1. Per the germline V gene, CDR1 is SGHNT and CDR2 is YYREEE (reference sequence). V trimming: 0 bases; J trimming: 8 bases; junction bases outside the gene matches: 4. The CDR3 totals 14 residues.

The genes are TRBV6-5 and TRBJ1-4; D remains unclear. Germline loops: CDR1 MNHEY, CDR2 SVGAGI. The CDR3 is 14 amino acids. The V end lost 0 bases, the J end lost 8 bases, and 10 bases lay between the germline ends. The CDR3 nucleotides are TGTGCCAGCAGTTACTCGATGGGCAGGGAAAAACTGTTTTTT. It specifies CASSYSMGREKLFF.

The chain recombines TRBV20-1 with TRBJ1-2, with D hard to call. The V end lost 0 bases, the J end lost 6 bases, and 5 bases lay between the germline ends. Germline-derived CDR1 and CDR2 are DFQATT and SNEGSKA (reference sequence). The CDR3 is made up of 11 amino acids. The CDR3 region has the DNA TGCAGTGCTAGAGAGGGCCATGGCTACACCTTC. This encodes CSAREGHGYTF.

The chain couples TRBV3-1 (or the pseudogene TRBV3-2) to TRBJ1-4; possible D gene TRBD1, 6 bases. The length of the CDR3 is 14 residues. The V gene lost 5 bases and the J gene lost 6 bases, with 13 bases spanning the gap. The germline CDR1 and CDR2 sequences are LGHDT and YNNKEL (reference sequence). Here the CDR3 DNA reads TGTGCCAGCAGCTCGTGGGACACGCATGAAAAACTGTTTTTT. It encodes CASSSWDTHEKLFF.

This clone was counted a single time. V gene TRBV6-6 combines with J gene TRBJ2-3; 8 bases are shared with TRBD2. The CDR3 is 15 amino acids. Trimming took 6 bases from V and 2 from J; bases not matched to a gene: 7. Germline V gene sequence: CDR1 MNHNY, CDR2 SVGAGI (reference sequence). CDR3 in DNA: TGTGCCAGCAGAAACGAGCGGGAGTTCACAGATACGCAGTATTTT. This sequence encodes CASRNEREFTDTQYF.

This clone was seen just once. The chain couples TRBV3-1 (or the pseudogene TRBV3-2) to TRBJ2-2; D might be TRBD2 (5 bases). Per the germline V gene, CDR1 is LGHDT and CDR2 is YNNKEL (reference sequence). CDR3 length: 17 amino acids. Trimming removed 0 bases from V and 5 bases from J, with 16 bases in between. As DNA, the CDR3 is TGTGCCAGCAGCCAAGAGACTAAAGGTTCGGCGACCGGGGAGCTGTTTTTT. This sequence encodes CASSQETKGSATGELFF.

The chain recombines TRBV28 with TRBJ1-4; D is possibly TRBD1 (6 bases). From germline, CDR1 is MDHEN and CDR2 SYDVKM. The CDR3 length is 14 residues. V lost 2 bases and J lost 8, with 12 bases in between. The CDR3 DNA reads TGTGCCAGCAGTTTAGGGGGCTTCGTGGAAAAACTGTTTTTT. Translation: CASSLGGFVEKLFF.

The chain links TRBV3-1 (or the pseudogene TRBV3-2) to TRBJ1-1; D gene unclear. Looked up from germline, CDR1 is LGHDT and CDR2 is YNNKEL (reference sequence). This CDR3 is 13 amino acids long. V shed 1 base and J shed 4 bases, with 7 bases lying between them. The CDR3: CASSQGPGTEAFF. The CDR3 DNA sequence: TGTGCCAGCAGCCAAGGGCCGGGCACTGAAGCTTTCTTT.

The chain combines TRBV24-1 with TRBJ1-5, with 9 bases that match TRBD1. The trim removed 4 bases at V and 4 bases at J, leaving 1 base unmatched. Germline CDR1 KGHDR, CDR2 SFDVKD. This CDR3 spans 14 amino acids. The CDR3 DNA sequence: TGTGCCACCAGTGAGGGGACAGGGAATCAGCCCCAGCATTTT. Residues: CATSEGTGNQPQHF.

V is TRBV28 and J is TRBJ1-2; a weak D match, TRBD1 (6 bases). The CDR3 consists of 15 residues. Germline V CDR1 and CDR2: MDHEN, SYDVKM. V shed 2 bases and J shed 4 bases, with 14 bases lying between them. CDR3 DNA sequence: TGTGCCAGCAGTTTAGGACAGACACACTCCTATGGCTACACCTTC. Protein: CASSLGQTHSYGYTF.

In nucleotides, the CDR3 is TGCGCCAGCAGCTCATCTAGCGGTCGGGAGACCCAGTACTTC. This gives the protein CASSSSSGRETQYF. The gene calls are TRBV5-1 and TRBJ2-5; 7 bases map to TRBD2. Germline CDR1 SGHRS, CDR2 YFSETQ. Germline trimming cut 3 bases from V and 5 bases from J; bases unmatched to any gene: 7. This CDR3 comprises 14 residues.

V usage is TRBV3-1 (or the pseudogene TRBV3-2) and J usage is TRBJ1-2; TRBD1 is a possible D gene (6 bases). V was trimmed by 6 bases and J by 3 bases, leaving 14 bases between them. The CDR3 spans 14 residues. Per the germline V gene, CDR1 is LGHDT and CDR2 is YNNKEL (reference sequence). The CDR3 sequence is CASRRAGDDYGYTF. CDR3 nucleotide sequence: TGTGCCAGCAGAAGGGCAGGGGACGACTATGGCTACACCTTC.

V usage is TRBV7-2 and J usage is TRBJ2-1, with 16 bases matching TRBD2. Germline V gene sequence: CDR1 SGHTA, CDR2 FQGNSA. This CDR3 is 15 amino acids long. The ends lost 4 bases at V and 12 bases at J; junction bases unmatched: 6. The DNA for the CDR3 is TGTGCCAGCAGCTCGGGACTAGCGGGAGGGGCCGGGCAGTTCTTC. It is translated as CASSSGLAGGAGQFF.

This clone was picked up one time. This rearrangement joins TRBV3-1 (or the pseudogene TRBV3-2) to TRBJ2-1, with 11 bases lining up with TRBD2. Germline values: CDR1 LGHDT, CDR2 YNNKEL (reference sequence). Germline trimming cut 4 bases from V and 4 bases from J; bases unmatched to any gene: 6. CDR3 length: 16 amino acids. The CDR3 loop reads CASSLLLAGGYNEQFF. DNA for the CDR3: TGTGCCAGCAGCCTCCTTCTAGCGGGGGGTTACAATGAGCAGTTCTTC.

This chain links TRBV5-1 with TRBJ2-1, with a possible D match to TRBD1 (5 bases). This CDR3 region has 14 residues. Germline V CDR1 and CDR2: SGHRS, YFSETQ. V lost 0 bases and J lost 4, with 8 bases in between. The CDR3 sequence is CASSLGTSYNEQFF. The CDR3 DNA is TGCGCCAGCAGCTTGGGGACATCTTACAATGAGCAGTTCTTC.

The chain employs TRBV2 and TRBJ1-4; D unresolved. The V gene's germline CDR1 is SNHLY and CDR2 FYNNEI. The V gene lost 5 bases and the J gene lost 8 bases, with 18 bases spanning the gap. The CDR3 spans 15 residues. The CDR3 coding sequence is TGTGCCAGCAGTTCCCTGGGTGGAGGGAACGAAAAACTGTTTTTT. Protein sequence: CASSSLGGGNEKLFF.

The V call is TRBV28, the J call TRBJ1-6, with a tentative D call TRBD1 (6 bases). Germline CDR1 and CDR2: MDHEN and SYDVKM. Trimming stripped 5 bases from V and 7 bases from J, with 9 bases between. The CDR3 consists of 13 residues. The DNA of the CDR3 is TGTGCCAGCAGTGGGGGCCGAAATTCACCCCTCCACTTT. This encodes CASSGGRNSPLHF. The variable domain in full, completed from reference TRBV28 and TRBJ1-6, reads DVKVTQSSRYLVKRTGEKVFLECVQDMDHENMFWYRQDPGLGLRLIYFSYDVKMKEKGDIPEGYSVSREKKERFSLILESASTNQTSMYLCASSGGRNSPLHFGNGTRLTVT.

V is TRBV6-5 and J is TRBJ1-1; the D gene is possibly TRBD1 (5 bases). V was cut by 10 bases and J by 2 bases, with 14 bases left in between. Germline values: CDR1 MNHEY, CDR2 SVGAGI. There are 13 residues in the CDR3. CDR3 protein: CATRPRANTEAFF. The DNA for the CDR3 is TGTGCCACCAGACCCAGGGCTAACACTGAAGCTTTCTTT.

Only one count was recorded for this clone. CDR3 in amino acids: CASSSPGQGAGEQFF. The DNA for the CDR3 is TGTGCCAGCAGTTCACCGGGACAGGGGGCTGGTGAGCAGTTCTTC. This sequence joins TRBV28 and TRBJ2-1, with 12 bases matching TRBD1. V was pared by 4 bases and J by 9 bases, with 7 bases of the junction left unmatched. The CDR3 covers 15 residues. Germline-derived CDR1 and CDR2 are MDHEN and SYDVKM. Full variable domain (remainder filled in from reference TRBV28 and TRBJ2-1): DVKVTQSSRYLVKRTGEKVFLECVQDMDHENMFWYRQDPGLGLRLIYFSYDVKMKEKGDIPEGYSVSREKKERFSLILESASTNQTSMYLCASSSPGQGAGEQFFGPGTRLTVL.

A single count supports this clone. The CDR3 sequence: CASSRSTAATNEKLFF. The CDR3 nucleotides are TGTGCCAGCAGCCGGTCGACAGCAGCAACTAATGAAAAACTGTTTTTT. The chain combines TRBV7-9 with TRBJ1-4, with D maybe TRBD1 (5 bases). The V gene lost 5 bases and the J gene lost 0 bases, with 13 bases spanning the gap. Germline V CDR1 and CDR2: SEHNR, FQNEAQ (reference sequence). The CDR3 runs 16 residues. Filled out from reference TRBV7-9 and TRBJ1-4, the complete variable domain reads DTGVSQNPRHKITKRGQNVTFRCDPISEHNRLYWYRQTLGQGPEFLTYFQNEAQLEKSRLLSDRFSAERPKGSFSTLEIQRTEQGDSAMYLCASSRSTAATNEKLFFGSGTQLSVL.

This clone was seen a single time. The CDR3 protein is CASSIEGRAGTSGLADTQYF. The CDR3 DNA reads TGTGCCAGTAGTATTGAAGGGCGCGCGGGAACTAGCGGGTTAGCAGATACGCAGTATTTT. The V gene is TRBV19, the J gene TRBJ2-3, with 9 bases matching TRBD2. With 3 bases clipped from V and 4 bases from J, the junction kept 20 bases outside the gene matches. The CDR3 has 20 amino acids. The germline V gene encodes CDR1 LNHDA and CDR2 SQIVND (reference sequence).

CDR3 protein: CASRWGQNYGYTF. The CDR3 DNA reads TGTGCCAGCAGGTGGGGACAGAACTATGGCTACACCTTC. The rearrangement uses TRBV5-6 and TRBJ1-2; TRBD1 matches at 7 bases. The junction had 3 bases not matched to a gene; V was cut back by 5 bases and J by 2 bases. CDR3 length: 13 amino acids. CDR1 and CDR2 from the germline V gene are SGHDT and YYEEEE.